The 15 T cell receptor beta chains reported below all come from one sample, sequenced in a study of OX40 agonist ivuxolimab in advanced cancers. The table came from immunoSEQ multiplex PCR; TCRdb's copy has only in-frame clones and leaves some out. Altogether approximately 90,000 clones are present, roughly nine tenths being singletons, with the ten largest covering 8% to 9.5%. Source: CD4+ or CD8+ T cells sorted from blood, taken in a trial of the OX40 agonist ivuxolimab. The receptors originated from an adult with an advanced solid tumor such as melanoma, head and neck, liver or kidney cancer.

DNA of the CDR3: TGTGCCAGCAGTACGGGCGGGGGATACAATGAGCAGTTCTTC. Its protein is CASSTGGGYNEQFF. This chain joins TRBV6-1 and TRBJ2-1; 7 nucleotides line up with TRBD2. V shed 5 bases and J 4 bases; nucleotides not matched to a gene: 5. This CDR3 has 14 amino acids. Per germline, CDR1 MNHNS and CDR2 SASEGT.

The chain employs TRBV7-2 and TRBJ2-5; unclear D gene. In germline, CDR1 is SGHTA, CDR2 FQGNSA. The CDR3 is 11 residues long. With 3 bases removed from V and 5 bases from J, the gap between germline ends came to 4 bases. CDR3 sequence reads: CASSFVETQYF. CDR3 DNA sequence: TGTGCCAGCAGCTTCGTCGAGACCCAGTACTTC. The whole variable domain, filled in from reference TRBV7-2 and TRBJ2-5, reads GAGVSQSPSNKVTEKGKDVELRCDPISGHTALYWYRQSLGQGLEFLIYFQGNSAPDKSGLPSDRFSAERTGGSVSTLTIQRTQQEDSAVYLCASSFVETQYFGPGTRLLVL.

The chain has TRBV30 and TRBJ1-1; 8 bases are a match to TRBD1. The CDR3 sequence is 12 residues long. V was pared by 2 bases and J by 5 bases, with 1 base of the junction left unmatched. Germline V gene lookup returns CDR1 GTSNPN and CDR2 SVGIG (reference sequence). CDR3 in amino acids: CAWSTGGTEAFF. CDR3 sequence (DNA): TGTGCCTGGAGTACAGGGGGAACTGAAGCTTTCTTT.

This CDR3 reads CASSLTDSYGYTF. CDR3 DNA: TGCGCCAGCAGCTTGACAGACTCTTATGGCTACACCTTC. This chain links TRBV5-1 with TRBJ1-2; no clear D gene. Deletions cut 1 base from V and 5 bases from J, with 9 bases between. The length of the CDR3 is 13 residues. Per the germline V gene, CDR1 is SGHRS and CDR2 is YFSETQ.

The DNA for the CDR3 is TGTGCCAGCAGCTTAGCATGGGGGTCGGACAGGGGAAGCGAGCAGTACTTC. Its translation is CASSLAWGSDRGSEQYF. This chain links TRBV7-2 with TRBJ2-7; 9 nucleotides match TRBD1. Germline V gives CDR1 SGHTA, CDR2 FQGNSA. J gave up 6 bases and V 0 bases, and 12 bases lay outside the gene matches. The length of the CDR3 is 17 residues.

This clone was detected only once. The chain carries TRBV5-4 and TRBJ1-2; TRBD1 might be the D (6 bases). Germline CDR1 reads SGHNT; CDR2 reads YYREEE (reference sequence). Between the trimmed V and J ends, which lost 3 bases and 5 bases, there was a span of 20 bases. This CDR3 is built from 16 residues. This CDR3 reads CASSSSVGGARYGYTF. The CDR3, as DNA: TGTGCCAGCAGCTCGTCCGTGGGGGGCGCGAGGTATGGCTACACCTTC.

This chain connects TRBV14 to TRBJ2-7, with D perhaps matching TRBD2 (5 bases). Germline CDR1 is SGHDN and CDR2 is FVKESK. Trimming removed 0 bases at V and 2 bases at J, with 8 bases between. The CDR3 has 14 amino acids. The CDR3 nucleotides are TGTGCCAGCAGCCAAGATCTAGCTACCTACGAGCAGTACTTC. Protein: CASSQDLATYEQYF.

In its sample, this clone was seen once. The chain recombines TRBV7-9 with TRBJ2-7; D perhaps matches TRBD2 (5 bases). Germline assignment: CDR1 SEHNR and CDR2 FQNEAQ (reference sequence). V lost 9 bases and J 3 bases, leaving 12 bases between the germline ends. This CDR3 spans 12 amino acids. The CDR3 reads CASRGDYYEQYF. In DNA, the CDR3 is TGTGCCAGTCGGGGAGACTACTACGAGCAGTACTTC. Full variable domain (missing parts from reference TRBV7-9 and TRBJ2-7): DTGVSQNPRHKITKRGQNVTFRCDPISEHNRLYWYRQTLGQGPEFLTYFQNEAQLEKSRLLSDRFSAERPKGSFSTLEIQRTEQGDSAMYLCASRGDYYEQYFGPGTRLTVT.

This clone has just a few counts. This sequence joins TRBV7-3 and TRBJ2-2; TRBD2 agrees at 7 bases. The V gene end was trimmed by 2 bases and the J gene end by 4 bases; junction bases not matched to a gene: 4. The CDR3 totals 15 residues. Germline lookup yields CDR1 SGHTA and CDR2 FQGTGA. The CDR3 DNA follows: TGTGCCAGCAGCTTAGCGGGAGTTACCACCGGGGAGCTGTTTTTT. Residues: CASSLAGVTTGELFF. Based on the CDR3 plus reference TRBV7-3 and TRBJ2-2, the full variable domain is GAGVSQTPSNKVTEKGKYVELRCDPISGHTALYWYRQSLGQGPEFLIYFQGTGAADDSGLPNDRFFAVRPEGSVSTLKIQRTERGDSAVYLCASSLAGVTTGELFFGEGSRLTVL.

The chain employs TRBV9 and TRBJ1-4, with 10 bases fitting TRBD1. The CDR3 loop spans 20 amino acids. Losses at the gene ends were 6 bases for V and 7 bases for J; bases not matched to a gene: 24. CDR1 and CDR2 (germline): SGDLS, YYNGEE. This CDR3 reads CASTPAEGQGNGVCGEKLFF. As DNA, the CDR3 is TGTGCCAGCACCCCGGCAGAGGGACAGGGGAACGGGGTTTGTGGTGAAAAACTGTTTTTT.

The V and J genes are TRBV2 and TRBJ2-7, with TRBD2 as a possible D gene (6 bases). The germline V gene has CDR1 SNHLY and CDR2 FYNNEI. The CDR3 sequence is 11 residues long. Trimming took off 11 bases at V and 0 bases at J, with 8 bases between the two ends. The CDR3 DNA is TGTGCCTCTAGCGTCTCCTACGAGCAGTACTTC. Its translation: CASSVSYEQYF.

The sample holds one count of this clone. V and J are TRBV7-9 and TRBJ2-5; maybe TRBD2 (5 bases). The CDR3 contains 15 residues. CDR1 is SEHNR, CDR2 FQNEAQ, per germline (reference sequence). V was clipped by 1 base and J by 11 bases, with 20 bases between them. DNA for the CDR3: TGTGCCAGCAGCTTAGGGGTATTAGCAATGAGGGAGCAGTACTTC. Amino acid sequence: CASSLGVLAMREQYF.

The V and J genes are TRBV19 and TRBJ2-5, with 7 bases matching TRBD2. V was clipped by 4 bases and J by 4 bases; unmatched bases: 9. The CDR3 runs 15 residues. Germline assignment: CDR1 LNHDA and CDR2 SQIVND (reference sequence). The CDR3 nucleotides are TGTGCCAGTAGTACCCACGCGTGGGAGGGAGAGACCCAGTACTTC. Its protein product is CASSTHAWEGETQYF.

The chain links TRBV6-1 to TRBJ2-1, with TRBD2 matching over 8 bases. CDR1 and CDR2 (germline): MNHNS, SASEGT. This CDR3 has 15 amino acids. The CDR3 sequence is CATSRVSGSENEQFF. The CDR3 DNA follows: TGTGCTACTTCCAGAGTGAGCGGGAGCGAAAATGAGCAGTTCTTC.

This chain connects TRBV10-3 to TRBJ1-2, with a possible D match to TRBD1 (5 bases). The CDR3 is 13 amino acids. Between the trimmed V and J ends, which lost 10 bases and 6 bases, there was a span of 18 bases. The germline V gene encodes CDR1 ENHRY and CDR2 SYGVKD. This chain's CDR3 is CATHYGGVDGYTF. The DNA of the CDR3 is TGTGCCACCCATTATGGGGGGGTCGATGGCTACACCTTC.